These 18 T cell receptor beta chains were all obtained from the same sample, sequenced in a study of blood T cells in healthy people across ages. Using a J-beta primer mix together with a sample-barcoded 5' primer, a second PCR was run for roughly 6 to 12 cycles. Via MiXCR, TCRdb re-called the 5' RACE reads, giving one row per CDR3 protein. In the table there are hundreds of thousands of distinct CDR3 sequences, 40% to 60% of which are singletons. Sample: blood. The origin of the receptors is a man younger than 45 in good health.

The chain joins TRBV21-1 to TRBJ2-1; the tabulated D call, TRBD1, remains unverified against the DNA. TRBV21-1 counts as a pseudogene. CDR3 size: 15 residues. The CDR3 spells CASSKGGASYNEQFF. Written as DNA, the CDR3 is TGTGCCAGCAGCAAAGGGGGGGCCTCCTACAATGAGCAGTTCTTC.

This chain joins TRBV28 and TRBJ2-7, with D maybe TRBD2 (6 bases). Trimming pared 3 bases from V and 2 bases from J, leaving 11 bases between. Germline lookup yields CDR1 MDHEN and CDR2 SYDVKM. The CDR3 consists of 14 residues. The CDR3, as DNA: TGTGCCAGCAGTTTTGGGGGGAACACCTACGAGCAGTACTTC. The encoded protein is CASSFGGNTYEQYF.

This clonotype has just one count. V usage is TRBV4-3 and J usage is TRBJ2-7, with D possibly TRBD2 on 5 matching bases. The length of the CDR3 is 14 residues. CDR1 is LGHNA and CDR2 is YSLEER in the germline V gene. Trimming cost V 1 base and J 7 bases, with 14 bases left between them. CDR3 loop: CASSQGSAALEQYF. The CDR3, as DNA: TGCGCCAGCAGCCAAGGATCAGCGGCGTTAGAGCAGTACTTC.

The chain links TRBV3-1 to TRBJ2-5, with unresolved D. Trimming removed 0 bases from V and 7 bases from J, with 6 bases in between. This CDR3 has 12 residues. Germline CDR1 and CDR2: LGHDT and YNNKEL (reference sequence). CDR3: CASSQEPVTQYF. The DNA of the CDR3 is TGTGCCAGCAGCCAAGAGCCAGTGACCCAGTACTTC.

This clonotype was detected only a few times. The chain has TRBV29-1 and TRBJ2-2; D remains unclear. The V end lost 4 bases, the J end lost 7 bases, and 7 bases lay between the germline ends. The CDR3 contains 11 residues. Germline CDR1 SQVTM, CDR2 ANQGSEA. For the CDR3, the DNA is TGCAGCGTTGGAGAAGACGGGGAGCTGTTTTTT. Its translation: CSVGEDGELFF.

The V and J genes are TRBV5-1 and TRBJ2-3; D uncertain. This CDR3 contains 14 residues. The germline V gene has CDR1 SGHRS and CDR2 YFSETQ. V dropped 10 bases and J dropped 1 base, with 16 bases sitting between them. CDR3 region: CAGLRDSGTDTQYF. The CDR3 region has the DNA TGCGCCGGCCTGAGAGACTCTGGCACAGATACGCAGTATTTT. Filled out from reference TRBV5-1 and TRBJ2-3, the complete variable domain reads KAGVTQTPRYLIKTRGQQVTLSCSPISGHRSVSWYQQTPGQGLQFLFEYFSETQRNKGNFPGRFSGRQFSNSRSEMNVSTLELGDSALYLCAGLRDSGTDTQYFGPGTRLTVL.

This chain joins TRBV10-3 and TRBJ2-3; D not certain. Germline CDR1 ENHRY, CDR2 SYGVKD. CDR3 length: 12 residues. The V gene lost 2 bases and the J gene lost 5 bases, with 5 bases spanning the gap. DNA of the CDR3: TGTGCCATCAGTGAGCCCCTAGATACGCAGTATTTT. This encodes CAISEPLDTQYF.

The J gene is TRBJ1-1, the V gene TRBV20-1; 8 nucleotides match TRBD1. This CDR3 spans 15 amino acids. The J segment lost 1 base and the V segment lost 3 bases, leaving 7 bases of the junction unmatched. From germline, CDR1 is DFQATT and CDR2 SNEGSKA (reference sequence). This CDR3 is CSARTGVDTNTEAFF. The CDR3 bases are TGCAGTGCTAGGACAGGGGTGGATACGAACACTGAAGCTTTCTTT.

Concerning this clonotype itself: A read error may explain this, as a much larger clone is one base away. The J gene is TRBJ1-1, the V gene TRBV6-2 or TRBV6-3; the D is unclear. The CDR3 spans 13 residues. Germline V gene data show CDR1 as MNHEY and CDR2 as SVGEGT. The DNA of the CDR3 is TGTGCCGGCAGCCGTACAGAGTCCACTGAAGCTTTCTTT. This gives the protein CAGSRTESTEAFF.

This clonotype has just one count. The chain recombines TRBV7-2 with TRBJ1-2; possible D gene TRBD1, 6 bases. The CDR3 runs to 15 residues. V shed 4 bases and J shed 2 bases, with 14 bases lying between them. The germline gives CDR1 SGHTA, CDR2 FQGNSA. CDR3 sequence (DNA): TGTGCCAGCAGCTCAACCCCCGGGACAAACTATGGCTACACCTTC. This translates into CASSSTPGTNYGYTF.

The DNA for the CDR3 is TGCGCCAGCAGCTCATCGGGACAGGGGCTCAATAATTCACCCCTCCACTTT. It specifies CASSSSGQGLNNSPLHF. The chain recombines TRBV5-1 with TRBJ1-6, with 10 bases aligning to TRBD1. Germline-derived CDR1 and CDR2 are SGHRS and YFSETQ. The V and J ends lost 3 bases and 5 bases, in that order; junction bases with no gene match: 8. This CDR3 comprises 17 residues.

This clonotype has just one count. The V call is TRBV20-1, the J call TRBJ1-1; D might be TRBD1 (5 bases). Trimming removed 0 bases from V and 4 bases from J, with 9 bases in between. From germline, CDR1 is DFQATT and CDR2 SNEGSKA (reference sequence). The CDR3 consists of 13 residues. The CDR3 loop reads CSARDLGVTEAFF. As DNA, the CDR3 is TGCAGTGCTAGAGATCTGGGGGTCACTGAAGCTTTCTTT.

The chain employs TRBV11-2 and TRBJ2-7; maybe TRBD2 (6 bases). This CDR3 region has 12 residues. Germline V gives CDR1 SGHAT, CDR2 FQNNGV. Trimming took off 11 bases at V and 3 bases at J, with 14 bases between the two ends. CDR3 nucleotides: TGTGCCTCGATGGGACTTCTCTACGAGCAGTACTTC. Translating gives CASMGLLYEQYF.

The rearrangement uses TRBV30 and TRBJ2-7; D gene unclear. Trimming pared 4 bases from V and 6 bases from J, leaving 10 bases between. The germline V gene has CDR1 GTSNPN and CDR2 SVGIG (reference sequence). There are 11 residues in the CDR3. The CDR3 spells CAWNEGLEQYF. DNA of the CDR3: TGTGCCTGGAATGAAGGTCTCGAGCAGTACTTC.

The chain couples TRBV28 to TRBJ2-3; D gene ambiguous. With 3 bases removed from V and 5 bases from J, the gap between germline ends came to 9 bases. CDR1 is MDHEN, CDR2 SYDVKM, per germline. The CDR3 consists of 13 residues. CDR3 nucleotides: TGTGCCAGCAGTTTTCGTCGAAGAGATACGCAGTATTTT. It codes for CASSFRRRDTQYF.

V and J are TRBV9 and TRBJ2-5; D may correspond to TRBD1 or TRBD2 (5 bases each). The CDR3 runs 15 residues. Trimming stripped 4 bases from V and 5 bases from J, with 18 bases between. The germline V gene has CDR1 SGDLS and CDR2 YYNGEE. The CDR3 region is CASSPTGRRTETQYF. DNA of the CDR3: TGTGCCAGCAGCCCGACGGGGCGGAGGACGGAGACCCAGTACTTC.

There are many counts of this clonotype. The chain recombines TRBV10-3 with TRBJ2-7; D may be TRBD1 (5 bases). The CDR3 runs 14 residues. V gave up 3 bases and J gave up 2 bases, with 11 bases separating them. The germline gives CDR1 ENHRY, CDR2 SYGVKD. CDR3 protein: CAISDGAGPYEQYF. The CDR3, as DNA: TGTGCCATCAGTGACGGAGCAGGGCCCTACGAGCAGTACTTC.

This rearrangement joins TRBV27 to TRBJ1-1, with 7 positions matching TRBD1. Germline CDR1 is MNHEY and CDR2 is SMNVEV (reference sequence). This CDR3 comprises 14 residues. V lost 5 bases to trimming and J lost 4 bases; unmatched junction nucleotides: 7. CDR3 nucleotide sequence: TGTGCCAGCAGTCCCCTAACAGGGGCCACTGAAGCTTTCTTT. It translates to CASSPLTGATEAFF.